The 30 T cell receptor beta chains presented below share a single source sample, sequenced in a study of control samples from healthy donors and cancer patients. Produced via immunoSEQ multiplex PCR; TCRdb's table is partial and in-frame only. In the table there are some 190,000 clones, approximately 91% of which are singletons. The sample was blood. The receptors originated from a man between 25 and 39 years old in good health.

The CDR3 DNA reads as TGTGCCAGCAAGGCCAGCGAAAGCTCCTACGAGCAGTACTTC. It is translated as CASKASESSYEQYF. The chain uses TRBV2 and TRBJ2-7; D gene uncertain. Trimming stripped 7 bases from V and 0 bases from J, with 13 bases between. Germline V gene sequence: CDR1 SNHLY, CDR2 FYNNEI. This CDR3 has 14 amino acids.

The rearrangement uses TRBV3-1 (or the pseudogene TRBV3-2) and TRBJ2-7; no firm D call. Germline V gene data show CDR1 as LGHDT and CDR2 as YNNKEL (reference sequence). The CDR3 is 11 amino acids. V was pared by 1 base and J by 5 bases, with 3 bases between. The CDR3 spells CASSQVHEQYF. The DNA of the CDR3 is TGTGCCAGCAGCCAAGTCCACGAGCAGTACTTC.

This chain uses TRBV6-4 with TRBJ1-2; D is possibly TRBD1 (5 bases). Germline lookup yields CDR1 MRHNA and CDR2 SNTAGT. V lost 4 bases and J lost 9, with 27 bases in between. The CDR3 has 17 residues. CDR3 DNA: TGTGCCAGCAGTGGATCCGTTCTTGGGACGGAGGTAAGGAGCTACACCTTC. This encodes CASSGSVLGTEVRSYTF.

This clone was picked up a small number of times. This chain links TRBV2 with TRBJ2-1; D may be TRBD2 (5 bases). This CDR3 is 16 amino acids long. Trimming removed 6 bases at V and 10 bases at J, with 25 bases between. Germline V gene lookup returns CDR1 SNHLY and CDR2 FYNNEI. The CDR3: CASRAGWRVDGSEQFF. Here the CDR3 DNA reads TGTGCCAGCAGGGCGGGTTGGCGGGTTGATGGTAGCGAGCAGTTCTTC.

V usage is TRBV14 and J usage is TRBJ2-1, with a tentative D call TRBD2 (5 bases). The CDR3 runs to 18 residues. Germline CDR1 and CDR2: SGHDN and FVKESK. V lost 1 base and J lost 6, with 22 bases in between. CDR3: CASSQVRKPAASSNEQFF. Here the CDR3 DNA reads TGTGCCAGCAGCCAAGTTAGGAAACCGGCGGCTAGCTCCAATGAGCAGTTCTTC.

The table lists this clone with a count of one. The gene calls are TRBV5-6 and TRBJ1-1, with D possibly being TRBD1 (5 bases). The CDR3 is 16 amino acids. V was pared by 0 bases and J by 5 bases, with 17 bases between. Germline values: CDR1 SGHDT, CDR2 YYEEEE. The CDR3 DNA sequence: TGTGCCAGCAGCTTGGGGGGCTGGGGCGAGGAAACTGAAGCTTTCTTT. Amino acid sequence: CASSLGGWGEETEAFF.

The chain carries TRBV2 and TRBJ2-1; D might be TRBD2 (5 bases). The germline V gene encodes CDR1 SNHLY and CDR2 FYNNEI. V was shortened by 3 bases and J by 9 bases, with 18 bases between the two germline ends. This CDR3 spans 15 amino acids. The CDR3 DNA reads as TGTGCCAGCAGTGAGTCGCGGCAGGCGGGTGGTGAGCAGTTCTTC. Protein product: CASSESRQAGGEQFF.

The chain recombines TRBV6-6 with TRBJ2-7; 7 positions agree with TRBD1. The CDR3 consists of 14 residues. Germline CDR1 reads MNHNY; CDR2 reads SVGAGI (reference sequence). J was trimmed by 3 bases and V by 5 bases; bases with no gene match: 7. The CDR3 here is CASSLPGQNYEQYF. The CDR3 DNA reads TGTGCCAGCAGTCTGCCGGGACAGAACTACGAGCAGTACTTC.

This chain joins TRBV14 and TRBJ1-1; the D is unclear. V was clipped by 4 bases and J by 5 bases, with 14 bases between them. This CDR3 has 14 amino acids. Germline lookup yields CDR1 SGHDN and CDR2 FVKESK. The CDR3 region is CASSPQRAETEAFF. The CDR3 DNA sequence: TGTGCCAGCAGCCCCCAAAGGGCCGAAACTGAAGCTTTCTTT.

The V call is TRBV12-3 or TRBV12-4, the J call TRBJ1-2, with D tentatively TRBD1 (6 bases). Trimming shortened V by 3 bases and J by 8 bases, and 10 bases separated the two germline ends. CDR3 size: 12 residues. This CDR3 is CASSLGGVGYTF. The CDR3 DNA follows: TGTGCCAGCAGTTTGGGGGGCGTAGGCTACACCTTC.

This chain uses TRBV6-5 with TRBJ2-7; the D is unclear. Germline lookup yields CDR1 MNHEY and CDR2 SVGAGI. This CDR3 has 11 residues. V gave up 2 bases and J gave up 7 bases, with 6 bases separating them. CDR3 protein: CASSYNREQYF. In DNA form, the CDR3 reads TGTGCCAGCAGTTACAACCGGGAGCAGTACTTC.

This chain joins TRBV7-2 and TRBJ2-3, with 7 nucleotides matching TRBD2. Germline assignment: CDR1 SGHTA and CDR2 FQGNSA. There are 16 residues in the CDR3. Trimming took 2 bases from V and 0 from J; bases not matched to a gene: 5. CDR3 in amino acids: CASSLPAGKSTDTQYF. In DNA, the CDR3 is TGTGCCAGCAGCTTACCAGCGGGGAAAAGCACAGATACGCAGTATTTT. Complete variable domain (other parts from reference TRBV7-2 and TRBJ2-3): GAGVSQSPSNKVTEKGKDVELRCDPISGHTALYWYRQSLGQGLEFLIYFQGNSAPDKSGLPSDRFSAERTGGSVSTLTIQRTQQEDSAVYLCASSLPAGKSTDTQYFGPGTRLTVL.

For the CDR3, the DNA is TGTGCCAGCAGTCCCGGGAGAAAATCAGATACGCAGTATTTT. Translated: CASSPGRKSDTQYF. This chain uses TRBV7-9 with TRBJ2-3; perhaps TRBD2 as D (6 bases). Trimming cost V 6 bases and J 4 bases, with 14 bases left between them. Germline V gives CDR1 SEHNR, CDR2 FQNEAQ (reference sequence). The CDR3 length is 14 residues.

This clone was observed a single time. The rearrangement uses TRBV11-1 and TRBJ1-2; D is uncertain. This CDR3 has 15 amino acids. From germline, CDR1 is SGHAT and CDR2 FQDESV (reference sequence). Trimming stripped 6 bases from V and 2 bases from J, with 16 bases between. CDR3 protein: CASSRRTGSNYGYTF. The DNA of the CDR3 is TGTGCCAGCAGTCGAAGAACCGGGAGCAACTATGGCTACACCTTC. Complete variable domain (other parts from reference TRBV11-1 and TRBJ1-2): EAEVAQSPRYKITEKSQAVAFWCDPISGHATLYWYRQILGQGPELLVQFQDESVVDDSQLPKDRFSAERLKGVDSTLKIQPAELGDSAMYLCASSRRTGSNYGYTFGSGTRLTVV.

V gene TRBV3-1 (or the pseudogene TRBV3-2) combines with J gene TRBJ1-5; D is unresolved. CDR1 is LGHDT and CDR2 is YNNKEL in the germline V gene (reference sequence). Between the trimmed V and J ends, which lost 0 bases and 3 bases, there was a span of 9 bases. The CDR3 sequence is 15 residues long. The DNA for the CDR3 is TGTGCCAGCAGCCAAGATGGGAGAGCCAATCAGCCCCAGCATTTT. It codes for CASSQDGRANQPQHF.

V and J are TRBV5-4 and TRBJ1-1, with D hard to call. Germline assignment: CDR1 SGHNT and CDR2 YYREEE (reference sequence). The CDR3 is made up of 12 amino acids. Trimming stripped 4 bases from V and 5 bases from J, with 9 bases between. DNA for the CDR3: TGTGCCAGCAGCCTCCGGGGAACTGAAGCTTTCTTT. Encoded protein: CASSLRGTEAFF. Full variable domain (rest looked up from reference TRBV5-4 and TRBJ1-1): ETGVTQSPTHLIKTRGQQVTLRCSSQSGHNTVSWYQQALGQGPQFIFQYYREEENGRGNFPPRFSGLQFPNYSSELNVNALELDDSALYLCASSLRGTEAFFGQGTRLTVV.

The genes are TRBV6-6 and TRBJ1-5, with a possible D match to TRBD1 (5 bases). The germline V gene encodes CDR1 MNHNY and CDR2 SVGAGI (reference sequence). The CDR3 runs 14 residues. Trimming left V 7 bases short and J 8 bases short, with 18 bases between. This CDR3 is CASNVGQGLKPQHF. The CDR3 nucleotides read TGTGCCAGCAATGTCGGGCAGGGACTAAAGCCCCAGCATTTT.

V gene TRBV27 combines with J gene TRBJ1-2; TRBD1 might be the D (6 bases). The V gene's germline CDR1 is MNHEY and CDR2 SMNVEV (reference sequence). Trimming took off 7 bases at V and 8 bases at J, with 20 bases between the two ends. The CDR3 is 14 residues long. As DNA, the CDR3 is TGTGCCAGCACCGCGTTGGGGGCTGGGTTCGGCTACACCTTC. The encoded protein is CASTALGAGFGYTF.

The V gene is TRBV20-1, the J gene TRBJ1-2, with 9 bases lining up with TRBD1. There are 14 residues in the CDR3. CDR1 is DFQATT and CDR2 is SNEGSKA in the germline V gene (reference sequence). V dropped 3 bases and J dropped 8; count of bases not matched to a gene: 10. CDR3 loop: CSASETGGASGYTF. The CDR3 DNA reads TGCAGTGCTAGTGAAACAGGGGGCGCGTCGGGCTACACCTTC.

This clone is a singleton in its sample. The chain uses TRBV5-1 and TRBJ1-5; D is unresolved. Looked up from germline, CDR1 is SGHRS and CDR2 is YFSETQ. V lost 0 bases, J lost 7 bases, and 11 bases lay in between. This CDR3 spans 14 amino acids. The CDR3 DNA reads TGCGCCAGCAGCTTGGAAGGCCGTGGCCAGCCCCAGCATTTT. It encodes CASSLEGRGQPQHF.

The chain uses TRBV18 and TRBJ1-5; perhaps TRBD1 as D (6 bases). The V end was cut by 4 bases, the J end by 0 bases, with 13 bases between. The CDR3 consists of 16 residues. Germline V lookup: CDR1 KGHSH, CDR2 LQKENI. The CDR3 DNA reads TGTGCCAGCTCACGGACGGGACAACCTAGCAATCAGCCCCAGCATTTT. This gives the protein CASSRTGQPSNQPQHF.

The rearrangement uses TRBV15 and TRBJ2-2, with 7 bases matching TRBD2. CDR1 and CDR2 (germline): LNHNV, YYDKDF (reference sequence). The CDR3 is 16 amino acids. V was clipped by 5 bases and J by 8 bases; unmatched bases: 14. The CDR3 sequence: CATSLTSGVALGELFF. Written as DNA, the CDR3 is TGTGCCACCAGCCTTACCAGCGGGGTGGCCCTTGGGGAGCTGTTTTTT. Drawing the rest from reference TRBV15 and TRBJ2-2, the complete variable domain is DAMVIQNPRYQVTQFGKPVTLSCSQTLNHNVMYWYQQKSSQAPKLLFHYYDKDFNNEADTPDNFQSRRPNTSFCFLDIRSPGLGDTAMYLCATSLTSGVALGELFFGEGSRLTVL.

This rearrangement joins TRBV7-8 to TRBJ1-1, with D unclear. V gave up 5 bases and J gave up 3 bases, with 7 bases separating them. The CDR3 loop spans 12 amino acids. Germline V gene sequence: CDR1 SGHVS, CDR2 FQNEAQ. Here the CDR3 reads CASSPSDTEAFF. The CDR3 coding sequence is TGTGCCAGCAGCCCCTCGGACACTGAAGCTTTCTTT.

J is TRBJ2-2 and V is TRBV5-4; D possibly corresponds to TRBD1 (5 bases). The germline V gene has CDR1 SGHNT and CDR2 YYREEE (reference sequence). The CDR3 is 16 residues long. Trimming took 0 bases from V and 4 from J, leaving 13 bases between them. CDR3 residues: CASSLAGQGRTGELFF. The CDR3 nucleotides read TGTGCCAGCAGCTTGGCCGGGCAGGGCCGCACCGGGGAGCTGTTTTTT.

This chain links TRBV27 with TRBJ1-1; D not certain. Trimming took off 6 bases at V and 1 base at J, with 15 bases between the two ends. Germline V gives CDR1 MNHEY, CDR2 SMNVEV (reference sequence). The CDR3 contains 15 residues. The CDR3 protein is CASRPLGRRNTEAFF. CDR3 in DNA: TGTGCCAGCAGGCCCCTGGGCAGGCGGAACACTGAAGCTTTCTTT.

The chain is built from TRBV9 and TRBJ2-2; TRBD1 is a possible D gene (6 bases). The CDR3 is made up of 14 amino acids. Germline V gives CDR1 SGDLS, CDR2 YYNGEE. Trimming stripped 3 bases from V and 7 bases from J, with 13 bases between. CDR3 in amino acids: CASSATGFGGELFF. The CDR3 DNA sequence: TGTGCCAGCAGCGCAACAGGGTTTGGCGGGGAGCTGTTTTTT.

Here the CDR3 reads CATTRFDSTIPYEQYF. CDR3 nucleotides: TGTGCCACCACGAGGTTCGACAGCACCATCCCCTACGAGCAGTACTTC. This sequence joins TRBV24-1 and TRBJ2-7; a possible D gene is TRBD1 (5 bases). Trimming took 8 bases from V and 2 from J, leaving 21 bases between them. The germline V gene has CDR1 KGHDR and CDR2 SFDVKD. The CDR3 spans 16 residues.

The chain links TRBV4-1 to TRBJ2-3; TRBD1 matches 7 bases. Germline assignment: CDR1 MGHRA and CDR2 YSYEKL. The CDR3 consists of 19 residues. Trimming took 1 base from V and 2 from J; bases not matched to a gene: 15. CDR3 DNA: TGCGCCAGCAGCCAAGTACCCCCTCCCGGGACAGCTATCACAGATACGCAGTATTTT. This codes for CASSQVPPPGTAITDTQYF.

The chain combines TRBV10-1 with TRBJ2-2; no clear D. Germline V lookup: CDR1 WNHNN, CDR2 SYGVQD (reference sequence). The CDR3 covers 12 residues. V was trimmed by 5 bases and J by 6 bases, leaving 7 bases between them. CDR3 bases: TGCGCCAGCAGTCCGCAGGCCGGGGAGCTGTTTTTT. This codes for CASSPQAGELFF.

The chain recombines TRBV12-3 or TRBV12-4 with TRBJ1-1; unclear D gene. CDR3 length equals 11 residues. V was shortened by 1 base and J by 12 bases, with 9 bases between the two germline ends. CDR3 loop: CASSLVSRPFF. The DNA for the CDR3 is TGTGCCAGCAGTTTAGTATCAAGGCCTTTCTTT.